These 32 T cell receptor beta chains share one sample of origin, sequenced in a study of T cell responses to AZD1222 COVID-19 vaccine. The method was immunoSEQ multiplex PCR; TCRdb's version includes in-frame clones alone and lacks a portion of them. The sample includes 150,000 to 200,000 clones, 88% of them seen just once. The sample in question was peripheral blood, obtained 28 days after the second AZD1222 dose. The receptors originated from an adult who received the AZD1222 COVID-19 vaccine.

The chain has TRBV9 and TRBJ2-7; D is perhaps TRBD2 (5 bases). The germline V gene has CDR1 SGDLS and CDR2 YYNGEE. The CDR3 sequence is 16 residues long. V shed 0 bases and J shed 1 base, with 14 bases lying between them. This CDR3 is CASSVDPAPGSYEQYF. The CDR3 DNA sequence: TGTGCCAGCAGCGTAGATCCAGCCCCGGGATCCTACGAGCAGTACTTC.

The rearrangement links TRBV20-1 to TRBJ2-3; D is undetermined. Looked up from germline, CDR1 is DFQATT and CDR2 is SNEGSKA (reference sequence). The CDR3 has 11 residues. V was clipped by 2 bases and J by 3 bases, with 3 bases between them. CDR3 residues: CSARPTDTQYF. Here the CDR3 DNA reads TGCAGTGCTAGACCGACAGATACGCAGTATTTT.

The rearrangement links TRBV27 to TRBJ2-7, with D perhaps matching TRBD2 (5 bases). Germline V gives CDR1 MNHEY, CDR2 SMNVEV (reference sequence). This CDR3 has 14 amino acids. Trimming pared 6 bases from V and 2 bases from J, leaving 14 bases between. CDR3 protein: CASRSYSGAYEQYF. In DNA form, the CDR3 reads TGTGCCAGCAGATCTTATTCCGGGGCCTACGAGCAGTACTTC.

V and J are TRBV7-2 and TRBJ2-5; maybe TRBD1 (6 bases). Trimming stripped 3 bases from V and 2 bases from J, with 10 bases between. The CDR3 extends over 14 amino acids. CDR1 is SGHTA, CDR2 FQGNSA, per germline. The CDR3 sequence is CASSLSGVQETQYF. CDR3 bases: TGTGCCAGCAGCTTGTCAGGGGTACAAGAGACCCAGTACTTC.

The genes are TRBV16 and TRBJ1-1; weak D call: TRBD1 (5 bases). Trimming left V 1 base short and J 10 bases short, with 10 bases between. CDR1 and CDR2 from the germline V gene are KGHSY and FQNENV. This CDR3 is 12 amino acids long. The CDR3: CASSQYTGRAFF. The CDR3, as DNA: TGTGCCAGCAGCCAATACACGGGGCGAGCTTTCTTT. The whole variable domain, filled in from reference TRBV16 and TRBJ1-1, reads GEEVAQTPKHLVRGEGQKAKLYCAPIKGHSYVFWYQQVLKNEFKFLISFQNENVFDETGMPKERFSAKCLPNSPCSLEIQATKLEDSAVYFCASSQYTGRAFFGQGTRLTVV.

This sequence joins TRBV3-1 (or the pseudogene TRBV3-2) and TRBJ2-5, with D possibly matching TRBD1 (6 bases). The CDR3 has 13 residues. The V and J ends lost 3 bases and 5 bases respectively, with 10 bases between them. Germline assignment: CDR1 LGHDT and CDR2 YNNKEL (reference sequence). This CDR3 reads CASSHPRGETQYF. Written as DNA, the CDR3 is TGTGCCAGCAGCCACCCGAGGGGGGAGACCCAGTACTTC.

In this sample, this clone turned up once. This sequence joins TRBV4-1 and TRBJ1-2, with D unclear. This CDR3 comprises 14 residues. Germline V CDR1 and CDR2: MGHRA, YSYEKL. V lost 0 bases, J lost 4 bases, and 9 bases lay in between. In nucleotides, the CDR3 is TGCGCCAGCAGCCAAGATGAAGGGATCTATGGCTACACCTTC. Encoded protein: CASSQDEGIYGYTF.

The chain joins TRBV5-1 to TRBJ2-7, with D perhaps TRBD1 or TRBD2 (6 bases each). V lost 3 bases and J 7 bases, leaving 14 bases between the germline ends. CDR1 SGHRS and CDR2 YFSETQ come from the germline V gene. The length of the CDR3 is 13 residues. Here the CDR3 DNA reads TGCGCCAGCAGCTCGCAAGGGGGGCAGGAGCAGTACTTC. Its protein is CASSSQGGQEQYF. Full variable domain (remainder filled in from reference TRBV5-1 and TRBJ2-7): KAGVTQTPRYLIKTRGQQVTLSCSPISGHRSVSWYQQTPGQGLQFLFEYFSETQRNKGNFPGRFSGRQFSNSRSEMNVSTLELGDSALYLCASSSQGGQEQYFGPGTRLTVT.

The genes are TRBV20-1 and TRBJ2-7; TRBD2 aligns across 14 bases. The CDR3 extends over 14 amino acids. Germline values: CDR1 DFQATT, CDR2 SNEGSKA (reference sequence). The ends lost 3 bases at V and 6 bases at J; junction bases unmatched: 4. The CDR3 is CSASPGLAGVEQYF. CDR3 in DNA: TGCAGTGCTAGTCCGGGACTAGCGGGAGTCGAGCAGTACTTC.

The gene calls are TRBV5-6 and TRBJ1-6; D possibly corresponds to TRBD1 (6 bases). V was cut by 1 base and J by 10 bases, with 12 bases left in between. The CDR3 loop spans 14 amino acids. Germline V CDR1 and CDR2: SGHDT, YYEEEE. CDR3 DNA: TGTGCCAGCAGCTTGCCAGGGGCTGGATCACCCCTCCACTTT. Translation gives CASSLPGAGSPLHF.

This clone was recorded only once. The chain uses TRBV11-2 and TRBJ1-3, with D tentatively TRBD1 (6 bases). Germline values: CDR1 SGHAT, CDR2 FQNNGV. V was cut by 5 bases and J by 2 bases, with 16 bases left in between. The CDR3 consists of 16 residues. Written as DNA, the CDR3 is TGTGCCAGCAGCCCATGGGACACCGCAACTGGAAACACCATATATTTT. It yields the protein CASSPWDTATGNTIYF.

The CDR3 region is CASTAGTGGPYEQYF. In DNA form, the CDR3 reads TGTGCCAGCACCGCCGGAACAGGGGGCCCCTACGAGCAGTACTTC. V gene TRBV6-5 combines with J gene TRBJ2-7, with 9 bases matching TRBD1. The CDR3 length is 15 residues. Germline V gene lookup returns CDR1 MNHEY and CDR2 SVGAGI. Germline trimming cut 7 bases from V and 2 bases from J; bases unmatched to any gene: 9.

V and J are TRBV3-1 (or the pseudogene TRBV3-2) and TRBJ1-1, with D possibly being TRBD1 (6 bases). This CDR3 is built from 18 residues. V dropped 1 base and J dropped 6 bases, with 24 bases sitting between them. From germline, CDR1 is LGHDT and CDR2 YNNKEL (reference sequence). The CDR3 coding sequence is TGTGCCAGCAGCCAAGTATTTAGGCTTGGGGGGGCAGGGGCTGAAGCTTTCTTT. This codes for CASSQVFRLGGAGAEAFF.

This clone is a singleton in its sample. The CDR3 DNA sequence: TGCGCCAGCAGCCAAGATCAGGGACAGGGGGGTTCACCCCTCCACTTT. Translated, it gives CASSQDQGQGGSPLHF. The V call is TRBV4-3, the J call TRBJ1-6, with 11 bases matching TRBD1. The CDR3 has 16 residues. Germline CDR1 and CDR2: LGHNA and YSLEER. After removal of 0 bases from V and 9 bases from J, the junction contained 4 bases not matched to a gene.

The chain couples TRBV11-2 to TRBJ2-7; 11 bases are shared with TRBD2. J gave up 6 bases and V 6 bases, and 4 bases lay outside the gene matches. CDR1 SGHAT and CDR2 FQNNGV come from the germline V gene. This CDR3 comprises 13 residues. CDR3: CASRLAGELEQYF. The CDR3 nucleotides read TGTGCCAGCAGACTAGCGGGAGAGCTCGAGCAGTACTTC.

The chain recombines TRBV5-6 with TRBJ2-3, with TRBD2 matching 7 bases. The ends lost 1 base at V and 3 bases at J; junction bases unmatched: 5. The CDR3 length is 15 residues. The germline gives CDR1 SGHDT, CDR2 YYEEEE. The CDR3: CASSLRLASTDTQYF. CDR3 in DNA: TGTGCCAGCAGCTTGAGACTAGCATCAACAGATACGCAGTATTTT.

The J gene is TRBJ1-5, the V gene TRBV7-9; no clear D gene. V was cut by 6 bases and J by 4 bases, with 10 bases left in between. Germline V gives CDR1 SEHNR, CDR2 FQNEAQ (reference sequence). The CDR3 covers 13 residues. The CDR3 nucleotides are TGTGCCAGCAGTGTAGCGGGTAATCAGCCCCAGCATTTT. Its translation: CASSVAGNQPQHF.

The chain is built from TRBV7-2 and TRBJ2-3, with D unclear. V was pared by 3 bases and J by 3 bases, with 4 bases between. Germline V lookup: CDR1 SGHTA, CDR2 FQGNSA. This CDR3 has 12 amino acids. The DNA for the CDR3 is TGTGCCAGCAGCTTCGGTACAGATACGCAGTATTTT. The encoded protein is CASSFGTDTQYF.

CDR3 nucleotide sequence: TGTGCCAGCAGCTTAGCGGTCTTCCGCGCCGAGGAGACCCAGTACTTC. This gives the protein CASSLAVFRAEETQYF. The V gene is TRBV7-2, the J gene TRBJ2-5; D is unclear. Looked up from germline, CDR1 is SGHTA and CDR2 is FQGNSA. CDR3 length: 16 residues. The germline V and J ends were trimmed by 0 bases and 5 bases, with 16 bases remaining between them.

The chain links TRBV6-5 to TRBJ1-1, with D unclear. From germline, CDR1 is MNHEY and CDR2 SVGAGI. The CDR3 runs to 15 residues. The V and J ends lost 7 bases and 4 bases respectively, with 19 bases between them. The CDR3 nucleotides are TGTGCCAGCACCTCGCGGAGGGCGGGAACCACTGAAGCTTTCTTT. Encoded protein: CASTSRRAGTTEAFF.

This clone was seen once. CDR3 loop: CAGIWAETYEQYF. The CDR3 DNA reads TGTGCCGGTATATGGGCAGAAACCTACGAGCAGTACTTC. The chain carries TRBV6-5 and TRBJ2-7; D remains ambiguous. The germline V and J ends were trimmed by 11 bases and 2 bases, with 16 bases remaining between them. The germline V gene encodes CDR1 MNHEY and CDR2 SVGAGI. The CDR3 is 13 amino acids.

This rearrangement joins TRBV7-2 to TRBJ2-1; TRBD2 agrees at 8 bases. The CDR3 sequence is 15 residues long. Germline trimming cut 2 bases from V and 4 bases from J; bases unmatched to any gene: 4. Germline V gene sequence: CDR1 SGHTA, CDR2 FQGNSA. The DNA for the CDR3 is TGTGCCAGCAGCTTAAGTGGACTAGCATACAATGAGCAGTTCTTC. The encoded protein is CASSLSGLAYNEQFF.

The chain joins TRBV7-2 to TRBJ2-1, with TRBD2 matching 8 bases. V shed 3 bases, J shed 7 bases, and the junction held 5 bases outside the gene matches. The CDR3 extends over 14 amino acids. Germline lookup yields CDR1 SGHTA and CDR2 FQGNSA. The DNA for the CDR3 is TGTGCCAGCAGCTTCTTAGCGGGAAAGAATGAGCAGTTCTTC. It specifies CASSFLAGKNEQFF.

The chain employs TRBV6-1 and TRBJ1-2; possibly TRBD1 for D (6 bases). The V end lost 4 bases, the J end lost 2 bases, and 17 bases lay between the germline ends. This CDR3 has 16 residues. Germline V gives CDR1 MNHNS, CDR2 SASEGT. The CDR3 sequence: CASSGGGPESNYGYTF. The CDR3 DNA follows: TGTGCCAGCAGTGGGGGGGGGCCCGAGTCCAACTATGGCTACACCTTC.

J is TRBJ1-1 and V is TRBV24-1; D is uncertain. Germline CDR1 and CDR2: KGHDR and SFDVKD. This CDR3 is built from 14 residues. Trimming took off 7 bases at V and 1 base at J, with 12 bases between the two ends. DNA of the CDR3: TGTGCCACCAGGGGCGGGGAAAGGAACACTGAAGCTTTCTTT. This gives the protein CATRGGERNTEAFF.

The V call is TRBV10-3, the J call TRBJ1-1; 8 bases map to TRBD1. This CDR3 contains 13 residues. Germline V CDR1 and CDR2: ENHRY, SYGVKD. The J segment lost 5 bases and the V segment lost 10 bases, leaving 9 bases of the junction unmatched. The CDR3 coding sequence is TGTGCCACACAGGACAGGGAAAGGACTGAAGCTTTCTTT. As protein: CATQDRERTEAFF.

CDR3 in amino acids: CASSLGVGGAGTDTQYF. The CDR3 nucleotides are TGTGCCAGCAGCTTAGGGGTAGGCGGGGCGGGCACAGATACGCAGTATTTT. This chain joins TRBV7-2 and TRBJ2-3; possible D gene TRBD2, 6 bases. The CDR3 has 17 residues. CDR1 and CDR2 (germline): SGHTA, FQGNSA. V lost 1 base, J lost 1 base, and 15 bases lay in between.

The V gene is TRBV7-3, the J gene TRBJ2-1, with TRBD1 matching over 10 bases. Germline V gene lookup returns CDR1 SGHTA and CDR2 FQGTGA. V trimming: 4 bases; J trimming: 6 bases; junction bases outside the gene matches: 9. This CDR3 spans 16 amino acids. The CDR3: CASSYKAGTGANEQFF. The CDR3 DNA reads as TGTGCCAGCAGCTACAAGGCCGGGACAGGGGCCAATGAGCAGTTCTTC. Full variable domain (rest looked up from reference TRBV7-3 and TRBJ2-1): GAGVSQTPSNKVTEKGKYVELRCDPISGHTALYWYRQSLGQGPEFLIYFQGTGAADDSGLPNDRFFAVRPEGSVSTLKIQRTERGDSAVYLCASSYKAGTGANEQFFGPGTRLTVL.

Comments on this clone: The sample holds other DNA sequences that translate to the same CDR3. V and J are TRBV19 and TRBJ1-4; D gene uncertain. The CDR3 has 16 residues. Trimming stripped 5 bases from V and 0 bases from J, with 13 bases between. Per germline, CDR1 LNHDA and CDR2 SQIVND (reference sequence). CDR3 DNA sequence: TGTGCCAGTAGTCGAACAGACCGAGCAACTAATGAAAAACTGTTTTTT. The encoded protein is CASSRTDRATNEKLFF.

The gene calls are TRBV24-1 and TRBJ2-5; unclear D gene. CDR1 and CDR2 from the germline V gene are KGHDR and SFDVKD. This CDR3 spans 15 amino acids. Trimming took off 5 bases at V and 1 base at J, with 13 bases between the two ends. CDR3 sequence reads: CATSALGEGQETQYF. The CDR3 DNA sequence: TGTGCCACCAGTGCCCTTGGAGAAGGCCAAGAGACCCAGTACTTC.

The chain carries TRBV19 and TRBJ2-7, with a tentative D call TRBD1 (6 bases). The ends were cut back, 4 bases at V and 1 base at J, with 8 bases in the middle. Germline V gene sequence: CDR1 LNHDA, CDR2 SQIVND (reference sequence). The CDR3 sequence is 13 residues long. CDR3 bases: TGTGCCAGTAGTACGGACAGATCCTACGAGCAGTACTTC. It translates to CASSTDRSYEQYF.

V usage is TRBV11-3 and J usage is TRBJ2-1, with TRBD2 matching over 12 bases. The trim removed 5 bases at V and 0 bases at J, leaving 5 bases unmatched. The germline CDR1 and CDR2 sequences are SGHNT and YENEEA. This CDR3 region has 17 residues. The CDR3 region has the DNA TGTGCCAGCAGCCCCGGGACTAGCGGGCCCTCCTACAATGAGCAGTTCTTC. Translated, it gives CASSPGTSGPSYNEQFF.